The 13 T cell receptor beta chains listed next were all sequenced from one sample in a study of blood T cell repertoires in COVID-19. Some clones are missing from TCRdb's copy, which holds only in-frame ones; the method was immunoSEQ multiplex PCR. This table has around 130,000 clones, roughly 89% appearing once. Sample: peripheral blood. The source is a man aged 45-65 years with active or convalescent COVID-19.

V gene TRBV29-1 combines with J gene TRBJ2-5, with D tentatively TRBD2 (6 bases). The CDR3 is 11 residues long. Germline V CDR1 and CDR2: SQVTM, ANQGSEA. Trimming pared 8 bases from V and 5 bases from J, leaving 12 bases between. The CDR3 is CSITAGETQYF. For the CDR3, the DNA is TGCAGCATAACCGCGGGGGAGACCCAGTACTTC. The whole variable domain, filled in from reference TRBV29-1 and TRBJ2-5, reads SAVISQKPSRDICQRGTSLTIQCQVDSQVTMMFWYRQQPGQSLTLIATANQGSEATYESGFVIDKFPISRPNLTFSTLTVSNMSPEDSSIYLCSITAGETQYFGPGTRLLVL.

This clone was detected only a few times. The CDR3 nucleotides are TGTGCCAGTAGTATGGGACAGGGGGCCTACAATGAGCAGTTCTTC. Protein sequence: CASSMGQGAYNEQFF. The chain uses TRBV19 and TRBJ2-1; 11 bases match TRBD1. CDR1 and CDR2 from the germline V gene are LNHDA and SQIVND (reference sequence). V was clipped by 3 bases and J by 2 bases; unmatched bases: 0. This CDR3 has 15 residues.

The chain employs TRBV6-4 and TRBJ1-6; D is possibly TRBD1 (6 bases). Germline-derived CDR1 and CDR2 are MRHNA and SNTAGT. Trimming removed 4 bases at V and 5 bases at J, with 12 bases between. This CDR3 comprises 15 residues. As DNA, the CDR3 is TGTGCCAGCAGTGTGACAGGAACCAATAATTCACCCCTCCACTTT. Its protein is CASSVTGTNNSPLHF.

This rearrangement joins TRBV11-2 to TRBJ2-7; D is possibly TRBD1 (6 bases). Germline V gene sequence: CDR1 SGHAT, CDR2 FQNNGV. This CDR3 has 15 amino acids. With 5 bases removed from V and 5 bases from J, the gap between germline ends came to 19 bases. CDR3 sequence reads: CASSPRQVEGHEQYF. The CDR3 DNA is TGTGCCAGCAGCCCCCGACAGGTAGAGGGCCACGAGCAGTACTTC.

The rearrangement uses TRBV19 and TRBJ2-1, with D perhaps matching TRBD2 (5 bases). Trimming stripped 3 bases from V and 3 bases from J, with 12 bases between. CDR1 is LNHDA, CDR2 SQIVND, per germline (reference sequence). This CDR3 comprises 15 residues. This chain's CDR3 is CASSIFERSYNEQFF. Here the CDR3 DNA reads TGTGCCAGTAGTATTTTTGAGCGGAGCTACAATGAGCAGTTCTTC.

This chain uses TRBV10-3 with TRBJ2-2; TRBD2 matches at 9 bases. Trimming removed 5 bases from V and 6 bases from J; junction bases left unmatched: 10. This CDR3 is built from 16 residues. The germline gives CDR1 ENHRY, CDR2 SYGVKD. CDR3 DNA: TGTGCCATCAGTTCGTATAATAGCGGGAGTGCCGGGGAGCTGTTTTTT. The encoded protein is CAISSYNSGSAGELFF.

The V gene is TRBV19, the J gene TRBJ1-2; maybe TRBD1 (5 bases). Germline V CDR1 and CDR2: LNHDA, SQIVND (reference sequence). V lost 7 bases to trimming and J lost 8 bases, with 17 bases between them. The length of the CDR3 is 13 residues. The CDR3 loop is CASTGTAWYGYTF. The CDR3 region has the DNA TGTGCCAGTACAGGGACTGCATGGTACGGCTACACCTTC.

This clone has a handful of counts. The chain combines TRBV3-1 (or the pseudogene TRBV3-2) with TRBJ1-1, with D perhaps TRBD1 (6 bases). V was shortened by 1 base and J by 11 bases, with 11 bases between the two germline ends. Germline CDR1 and CDR2: LGHDT and YNNKEL (reference sequence). CDR3 length: 12 amino acids. The CDR3 region is CASSQAGTSAFF. In DNA, the CDR3 is TGTGCCAGCAGCCAAGCCGGGACATCGGCTTTCTTT.

The count of this clone is one. The V gene is TRBV15, the J gene TRBJ1-2; D is perhaps TRBD1 (5 bases). V lost 3 bases, J lost 4 bases, and 12 bases lay in between. Germline-derived CDR1 and CDR2 are LNHNV and YYDKDF (reference sequence). CDR3 length: 14 residues. The CDR3 reads CATSSSQEGYGYTF. CDR3 DNA sequence: TGTGCCACCAGCAGCTCACAGGAAGGCTATGGCTACACCTTC.

This sequence joins TRBV10-3 and TRBJ2-5; D gene ambiguous. CDR3 length equals 15 residues. V lost 0 bases and J 3 bases, leaving 11 bases between the germline ends. CDR1 ENHRY and CDR2 SYGVKD come from the germline V gene. In DNA form, the CDR3 reads TGTGCCATCAGTGAGTCGTCCCCGCCGGAAGAGACCCAGTACTTC. Translation: CAISESSPPEETQYF.

This clone appeared once. The rearrangement uses TRBV15 and TRBJ2-4; a possible D gene is TRBD1 (5 bases). The CDR3 has 15 amino acids. The germline V gene has CDR1 LNHNV and CDR2 YYDKDF (reference sequence). The germline V and J ends were trimmed by 0 bases and 10 bases, with 16 bases remaining between them. The CDR3 DNA sequence: TGTGCCACCAGCAGAGATTCTCCAGGGTCCGTAATTCAGTACTTC. Protein sequence: CATSRDSPGSVIQYF. Filled out from reference TRBV15 and TRBJ2-4, the complete variable domain reads DAMVIQNPRYQVTQFGKPVTLSCSQTLNHNVMYWYQQKSSQAPKLLFHYYDKDFNNEADTPDNFQSRRPNTSFCFLDIRSPGLGDTAMYLCATSRDSPGSVIQYFGAGTRLSVL.

The rearrangement links TRBV25-1 to TRBJ1-2, with 12 bases lining up with TRBD1. After removal of 6 bases from V and 8 bases from J, the junction contained 13 bases not matched to a gene. The V gene's germline CDR1 is MGHDK and CDR2 SYGVNS. The CDR3 runs to 16 residues. CDR3 sequence reads: CASSLPQGQGAGGYTF. Here the CDR3 DNA reads TGTGCCAGCAGCCTCCCGCAGGGACAGGGGGCGGGGGGCTACACCTTC.

The rearrangement uses TRBV29-1 and TRBJ2-5; D is uncertain. CDR1 and CDR2 (germline): SQVTM, ANQGSEA. The V end lost 5 bases, the J end lost 5 bases, and 18 bases lay between the germline ends. CDR3 length: 14 amino acids. The CDR3 is CSVSTAMNSETQYF. CDR3 bases: TGCAGCGTTTCGACTGCCATGAATTCGGAGACCCAGTACTTC.